This section outlines one TCR beta chain sequence together with its context. Its antigen specificity is not known. No base-level quality is on record; no much larger clone is a single base apart. This sample is part of a study of blood T cell repertoires in COVID-19 (dated by TCRdb to 2020 to 2022). The study in broad terms: Collaborator samples came from the United States, Italy and Spain and covered acute and convalescent phases of COVID-19. The prospective study material was composed of cDNA or gDNA derived from T cells, B-cell-depleted T cells, or PBMCs. The dataset comprised deeply sampled blood TCRbeta repertoires from subjects exposed to, actively infected with, or recovered from COVID-19. The repertoires were released in a freely available public database meant as a resource for research on the immune response to SARS-CoV-2. The samples were drawn from the first 160 participants of the ongoing ImmuneRACE study and from some 1,300 subjects provided by 6 global collaborators. Sample metadata almost always included a de-identified subject ID, COVID-19 status, age in years and sex. HLA class I and class II types, where available, came from metadata supplied by the sample provider rather than from assay-based typing. Study-level results and caveats: Clinical and demographic metadata were provided uncurated, with the amount varying by source and participant.

The immunoSEQ Assay, a bias-controlled multiplex PCR, was used to amplify TCRbeta CDR3 regions from genomic DNA. For the original study's pipeline: The number of nucleated cells in each sample was estimated from the amplification of reference gene primers within the assay. To quantify the absolute abundance of each unique TCRbeta CDR3 rearrangement, sequence reads were collapsed and filtered. For each sample, productive Simpson clonality was calculated as the square root of Simpson's diversity index over productive rearrangements. The immuneACCESS repertoire file appears here via TCRdb, limited to in-frame rearrangements. These files lack a portion of the clones; in checked studies, under half of the deficit traces to unresolved V genes, and the cause of the others is not known. That table furnishes V, J and clone size, whereas the DNA furnished D and trimming. In all, the sample holds 97,000 or so clones, and approximately 82% of those were seen once. The ten largest make up about 10% of the sample.

Whole blood was collected in K2EDTA tubes by collaborating institutions according to the institutions' own protocols. For TCRbeta analysis, collaborators shipped samples as frozen whole blood, isolated PBMCs, or DNA extracted from either of those sample types. Trimming takes 0 bases from V and 7 bases from J, and the germline ends sit 13 bases apart. The germline V gene (reference sequence) provides CDR1 SGHKS and CDR2 YYEKEE. The CDR3 starts with the cysteine, ends with the phenylalanine, and has 15 residues. The CDR3 DNA has 45 bases and is translated from base 1. In this chain, TRBV5-5 is recombined with TRBJ1-4; a tentative D match to TRBD1 spans 5 bases. Sequenced sample: peripheral blood. The source of this sequence is a man between 65 and 85 years old with acute or convalescent COVID-19. The nucleotide sequence reads TGTGCCAGCAGCTTGGGGCACAGGTTTGGTGAAAAACTGTTTTTT. Its protein reads: CASSLGHRFGEKLFF.